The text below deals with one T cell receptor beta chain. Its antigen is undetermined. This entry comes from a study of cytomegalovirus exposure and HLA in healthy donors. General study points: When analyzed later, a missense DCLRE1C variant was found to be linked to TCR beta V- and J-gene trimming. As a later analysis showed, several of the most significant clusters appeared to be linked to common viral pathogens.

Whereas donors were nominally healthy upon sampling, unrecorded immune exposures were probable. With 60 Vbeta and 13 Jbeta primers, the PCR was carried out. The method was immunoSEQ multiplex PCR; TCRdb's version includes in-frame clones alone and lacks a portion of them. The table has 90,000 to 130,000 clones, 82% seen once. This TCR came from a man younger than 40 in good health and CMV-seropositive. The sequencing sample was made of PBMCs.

Here the CDR3 reads CASSVDRGYQPQHF. The DNA of the CDR3 is TGTGCCAGCAGTGTAGACAGGGGTTATCAGCCCCAGCATTTT. V gene TRBV6-1 combines with J gene TRBJ1-5; TRBD1 matches at 8 bases. Unmatched junction bases numbered 4, after V lost 4 bases and J lost 5 bases. The CDR3 extends over 14 amino acids. From germline, CDR1 is MNHNS and CDR2 SASEGT.